The rows below give T cell receptor beta chains drawn from one sample of a study of human T cells and chemical hapten exposure. TCRdb used MiXCR to reprocess the RACE reads, holding one entry per CDR3 protein. The table shows 80,000 to 95,000 distinct CDR3 sequences, with 9.5% to 12% occurring only once. The specimen was whole blood, collected in connection with sensitization to the hapten diphenylcyclopropenone (DPC). The receptors stem from a middle-aged man with alopecia areata. Some clones in this sample may be carry-over from other donors' samples. Both conserved end residues are part of each CDR3. The D gene is left open where the match is weak. Only some rows state a clone size, as once, few, many or a class for expanded clones.

clone_size,d_call,j_call,v_call,cdr3_aa,cdr3_nt
few,NA,TRBJ2-1,TRBV7-6,CASSSWSAEQFF,TGTGCCAGCAGCTCGTGGTCGGCGGAGCAGTTCTTC
NA,TRBD2,TRBJ2-7,TRBV5-1,CASSVSGSSYEQYF,TGCGCCAGCAGCGTTAGCGGGAGCTCCTACGAGCAGTACTTC
few,TRBD2,TRBJ2-5,TRBV15,CATNGREPTRETQYF,TGTGCCACCAACGGGAGGGAACCGACAAGAGAGACCCAGTACTTC
many,NA,TRBJ1-1,TRBV20-1,CSASRGSMNTEAFF,TGCAGTGCTAGCAGGGGAAGCATGAACACTGAAGCTTTCTTT
few,NA,TRBJ2-1,TRBV9,CASSVVQAAYNEQFF,TGTGCCAGCAGCGTAGTCCAGGCCGCCTACAATGAGCAGTTCTTC
NA,NA,TRBJ2-1,TRBV4-1,CASSPQDGYNEQFF,TGCGCCAGCAGCCCCCAGGACGGGTACAATGAGCAGTTCTTC
few,TRBD1,TRBJ1-4,TRBV28,CASSLTAGTGGEKLFF,TGTGCCAGCAGTTTAACCGCCGGGACAGGGGGAGAAAAACTGTTTTTT
few,TRBD2,TRBJ2-2,TRBV20-1,CSARPGLAGTGELFF,TGCAGTGCTAGACCCGGACTAGCGGGGACCGGGGAGCTGTTTTTT
NA,NA,TRBJ2-2,TRBV12-5,CASSFMAGELFF,TGTGCTAGTAGTTTTATGGCTGGGGAGCTGTTTTTT
few,TRBD1,TRBJ2-1,TRBV20-1,CSAEGDRGLGEQFF,TGCAGTGCTGAGGGGGACAGGGGCCTTGGTGAGCAGTTCTTC
NA,NA,TRBJ2-3,TRBV7-9,CASSWGMHPSTDTQYF,TGTGCCAGCAGCTGGGGCATGCACCCTAGCACAGATACGCAGTATTTT
few,NA,TRBJ2-7,TRBV6-1,CASSESGGPEPYF,TGTGCCAGCAGTGAATCAGGGGGGCCAGAACCGTACTTC
NA,NA,TRBJ1-6,TRBV20-1,CSAAPGTYNSPLHF,TGCAGTGCGGCTCCCGGAACCTATAATTCACCCCTCCACTTT
many,NA,TRBJ1-3,TRBV20-1,CSARTETGGNTIYF,TGCAGTGCTAGAACAGAGACTGGTGGAAACACCATATATTTT
NA,NA,TRBJ2-1,TRBV9,CASSGLLTPSYNEQFF,TGTGCCAGCAGCGGATTACTAACACCGTCCTACAATGAGCAGTTCTTC
NA,TRBD1,TRBJ2-3,TRBV7-9,CASSLEGALQDTQYF,TGTGCCAGCAGCTTAGAGGGGGCACTCCAAGATACGCAGTATTTT
NA,NA,TRBJ2-3,TRBV5-1,CASSFGGADTQYF,TGCGCCAGCAGCTTCGGGGGAGCAGATACGCAGTATTTT
NA,NA,TRBJ2-3,TRBV7-2,CASSSEGAADTQYF,TGTGCCAGCAGCTCGGAGGGGGCCGCAGATACGCAGTATTTT
many,TRBD2,TRBJ2-1,TRBV29-1,CSVDGGGRNEQFF,TGCAGCGTTGACGGGGGGGGCAGAAATGAGCAGTTCTTC
few,NA,TRBJ2-7,TRBV6-5,CASSYVGAPNEQYF,TGTGCCAGCAGTTACGTAGGGGCCCCCAACGAGCAGTACTTC
few,NA,TRBJ1-4,TRBV29-1,CSVGGAANEKLFF,TGCAGCGTTGGCGGAGCGGCTAATGAAAAACTGTTTTTT
few,NA,TRBJ1-1,TRBV4-3,CASSQEGIRRGIGAFF,TGCGCCAGCAGCCAAGAGGGTATTAGGCGGGGCATTGGAGCTTTCTTT
NA,TRBD2,TRBJ2-3,TRBV14,CASSRGTSGSDTQYF,TGTGCCAGCAGCCGCGGGACTAGCGGATCAGATACGCAGTATTTT
NA,NA,TRBJ2-3,TRBV29-1,CSAEGFPGQMADTQYF,TGCAGCGCTGAGGGGTTCCCCGGACAAATGGCAGATACGCAGTATTTT
NA,TRBD2,TRBJ2-1,TRBV28,CASSLKLAGGSLFF,TGTGCCAGCAGTTTGAAACTAGCGGGAGGTTCTCTGTTCTTC
NA,TRBD2,TRBJ2-2,TRBV20-1,CSAPSGRAIGELFF,TGCAGTGCTCCTAGCGGGAGGGCCATCGGGGAGCTGTTTTTT
few,NA,TRBJ1-6,TRBV27,CASSKGNTYNSPLHF,TGTGCCAGCAGTAAGGGAAACACCTATAATTCACCCCTCCACTTT
few,NA,TRBJ1-5,TRBV20-1,CSATLRVQPQHF,TGCAGTGCTACCCTCAGGGTACAGCCCCAGCATTTT
NA,TRBD1,TRBJ1-3,TRBV7-9,CASSPSLGDRDSGNTIYF,TGTGCCAGCAGCCCGTCATTGGGGGACAGGGACTCTGGAAACACCATATATTTT
NA,TRBD2,TRBJ2-1,TRBV12-3/TRBV12-4,CASSLGTSVSNEQFF,TGTGCCAGCAGTCTCGGGACTAGCGTAAGTAATGAGCAGTTCTTC
many,NA,TRBJ1-2,TRBV29-1,CSVVGGPSNYGYTF,TGCAGCGTCGTTGGGGGACCATCTAACTATGGCTACACCTTC
NA,NA,TRBJ2-1,TRBV6-2/TRBV6-3,CASSRGEREQFF,TGTGCCAGCAGCAGGGGAGAACGTGAGCAGTTCTTC